These 17 T cell receptor beta chains came from one sample sequenced in a study of vaccination and CD4 T cells after COVID-19. From the PCR reads, TCRdb called clonotypes with MiXCR, one entry per CDR3 protein. The profile shows fewer than 15,000 distinct CDR3 sequences, less than 70% of them singletons. This specimen was CD4+ T cells from blood, taken after SARS-CoV-2 vaccination. The receptors stem from a human donor who had recovered from COVID-19.

This clonotype was observed once. The CDR3 protein is CASQVPGQALPGETQYF. The CDR3 DNA reads as TGTGCCAGCCAAGTCCCGGGACAGGCTCTCCCGGGGGAGACCCAGTACTTC. The rearrangement links TRBV2 to TRBJ2-5; 8 bases are shared with TRBD1. CDR3 length equals 17 residues. The V gene end was trimmed by 8 bases and the J gene end by 5 bases; junction bases not matched to a gene: 19. Germline V gene lookup returns CDR1 SNHLY and CDR2 FYNNEI.

This clonotype was counted between two and nine times. V is TRBV24-1 and J is TRBJ2-5; no clear D. The CDR3 length is 13 residues. Per germline, CDR1 KGHDR and CDR2 SFDVKD. V was trimmed by 3 bases and J by 5 bases, leaving 9 bases between them. CDR3 sequence (DNA): TGTGCCACCAGTGATGGCGCGCGGGAGACCCAGTACTTC. Encoded protein: CATSDGARETQYF.

The rearrangement uses TRBV7-9 and TRBJ2-7; 9 bases align to TRBD2. The V and J ends lost 5 bases and 3 bases, in that order; junction bases with no gene match: 11. Germline V CDR1 and CDR2: SEHNR, FQNEAQ (reference sequence). The CDR3 runs 16 residues. CDR3 loop: CASSTSSGATIYEQYF. The CDR3 DNA is TGTGCCAGCAGCACCTCTAGCGGGGCCACCATCTACGAGCAGTACTTC.

There are a few counts of this clonotype. J is TRBJ2-7 and V is TRBV5-4, with a weak D call TRBD2 (5 bases). The CDR3 extends over 16 amino acids. Germline loops: CDR1 SGHNT, CDR2 YYREEE (reference sequence). The germline V and J ends were trimmed by 3 bases and 2 bases, with 18 bases remaining between them. CDR3 residues: CASSSTSSLAAYEQYF. The CDR3 nucleotides are TGTGCCAGCAGCTCAACCTCTTCCCTAGCCGCCTACGAGCAGTACTTC.

Remarks on this clonotype: The missing conserved phenylalanine or tryptophan at the end of this CDR3 makes a read error likely. The V call is TRBV4-1, the J call TRBJ1-6, with 10 bases matching TRBD1. CDR1 and CDR2 (germline): MGHRA, YSYEKL. The length of the CDR3 is 13 residues. V lost 8 bases and J lost 9; bases outside the gene matches: 4. CDR3: CASRDRGASPLHS. In DNA form, the CDR3 reads TGCGCCAGCCGGGACAGGGGCGCTTCACCCCTCCACTCT.

V is TRBV27 and J is TRBJ2-7; 13 positions match TRBD2. This CDR3 contains 15 residues. In germline, CDR1 is MNHEY, CDR2 SMNVEV (reference sequence). Trimming at V came to 5 bases and at J to 5 bases, leaving 6 bases not matched to a gene. CDR3 loop: CASSPNGLAGDEQYF. The CDR3 DNA reads as TGTGCCAGCAGTCCCAACGGACTAGCGGGAGACGAGCAGTACTTC.

The rearrangement joins TRBV7-3 to TRBJ2-2; D is uncertain. The ends were cut back, 0 bases at V and 1 base at J, with 0 bases in the middle. Germline CDR1 SGHTA, CDR2 FQGTGA. CDR3 length: 13 residues. The CDR3 spells CASSLTNTGELFF. The CDR3 DNA reads TGTGCCAGCAGCTTAACGAACACCGGGGAGCTGTTTTTT.

The CDR3 bases are TGCAGTGCTAGAGAAGACAGGGGGCTCTATGGCTACACCTTC. Residues: CSAREDRGLYGYTF. The chain uses TRBV20-1 and TRBJ1-2; 10 bases are shared with TRBD1. The trim removed 0 bases at V and 4 bases at J, leaving 2 bases unmatched. This CDR3 has 14 amino acids. Looked up from germline, CDR1 is DFQATT and CDR2 is SNEGSKA (reference sequence).

The chain joins TRBV5-1 to TRBJ1-5, with D perhaps TRBD1 (6 bases). Germline V gene sequence: CDR1 SGHRS, CDR2 YFSETQ. CDR3 length equals 13 residues. Between the trimmed V and J ends, which lost 5 bases and 4 bases, there was a span of 10 bases. The CDR3 DNA reads as TGCGCCAGCAGGAGGGGGGCTAATCAGCCCCAGCATTTT. Translated: CASRRGANQPQHF.

The V call is TRBV11-2, the J call TRBJ2-7, with TRBD2 identical over 14 bases. The CDR3 has 19 residues. CDR1 is SGHAT, CDR2 FQNNGV, per germline. The V gene end was trimmed by 6 bases and the J gene end by 2 bases; junction bases not matched to a gene: 15. Here the CDR3 reads CASSPVPGLAGDGTYEQYF. In nucleotides, the CDR3 is TGTGCCAGCAGTCCCGTTCCGGGACTAGCGGGAGATGGAACCTACGAGCAGTACTTC.

The V call is TRBV20-1, the J call TRBJ2-3, with 8 bases fitting TRBD2. Germline V CDR1 and CDR2: DFQATT, SNEGSKA (reference sequence). The CDR3 has 14 amino acids. The V and J ends lost 3 bases and 1 base, in that order; junction bases with no gene match: 3. The CDR3 loop is CSARETSGTDTQYF. The CDR3 DNA sequence: TGCAGTGCTAGGGAGACTAGCGGCACAGATACGCAGTATTTT.

V usage is TRBV7-2 and J usage is TRBJ2-7; TRBD1 matches 8 bases. This CDR3 contains 15 residues. Germline CDR1 and CDR2: SGHTA and FQGNSA. J lost 3 bases, V lost 5 bases, and 9 bases had no gene match. CDR3 in DNA: TGTGCCAGCAGCGTTAGTGGACAGGGTCACTACGAGCAGTACTTC. This encodes CASSVSGQGHYEQYF.

The gene calls are TRBV20-1 and TRBJ2-7; 9 bases agree with TRBD2. This CDR3 is built from 13 residues. CDR1 and CDR2 (germline): DFQATT, SNEGSKA (reference sequence). V lost 6 bases and J lost 3; bases outside the gene matches: 6. CDR3: CSAIVAGDYEQYF. CDR3 in DNA: TGCAGTGCCATCGTAGCGGGAGACTACGAGCAGTACTTC.

The chain uses TRBV7-2 and TRBJ1-2; perhaps TRBD1 as D (5 bases). Germline CDR1 reads SGHTA; CDR2 reads FQGNSA. The V end was cut by 1 base, the J end by 1 base, with 16 bases between. The CDR3 sequence is 17 residues long. The DNA of the CDR3 is TGTGCCAGCAGCTTAGGGGGCGGAGGGGTGCTTAACTATGGCTACACCTTC. Protein sequence: CASSLGGGGVLNYGYTF. The variable domain in full, with the rest retrieved from reference TRBV7-2 and TRBJ1-2, is GAGVSQSPSNKVTEKGKDVELRCDPISGHTALYWYRQSLGQGLEFLIYFQGNSAPDKSGLPSDRFSAERTGGSVSTLTIQRTQQEDSAVYLCASSLGGGGVLNYGYTFGSGTRLTVV.

The chain is built from TRBV11-2 and TRBJ2-3; 12 bases match TRBD2. V lost 4 bases, J lost 4 bases, and 3 bases stayed unmatched. Germline CDR1 and CDR2: SGHAT and FQNNGV. CDR3 length: 15 residues. The DNA for the CDR3 is TGTGCCAGCAGCTCCCGGACTAGCGGGGCAGATACGCAGTATTTT. Translating gives CASSSRTSGADTQYF.

J is TRBJ2-3 and V is TRBV6-1, with TRBD1 identical over 8 bases. Germline loops: CDR1 MNHNS, CDR2 SASEGT. The CDR3 extends over 13 amino acids. V shed 6 bases, J shed 4 bases, and the junction held 3 bases outside the gene matches. This CDR3 reads CASRPGGADTQYF. The CDR3 nucleotides read TGTGCCAGCAGACCAGGGGGCGCAGATACGCAGTATTTT.

The chain couples TRBV6-5 to TRBJ1-2; D is uncertain. V lost 4 bases and J 5 bases, leaving 11 bases between the germline ends. CDR3 length: 13 amino acids. Germline CDR1 reads MNHEY; CDR2 reads SVGAGI. CDR3 nucleotide sequence: TGTGCCAGCAGTTTTTCACGCATGTATGGCTACACCTTC. Its protein is CASSFSRMYGYTF.